This record covers a single T cell receptor beta chain. The data derive from a study of blood T cell repertoires in COVID-19. Study context: Acute and convalescent COVID-19 samples came from the United States, Italy and Spain.

Assay used: immunoSEQ multiplex PCR; TCRdb lists only in-frame clones, some missing. The data show about 160,000 clones, approximately 93% seen once. Germline assignment: CDR1 SGHTA and CDR2 FQGNSA. The J segment lost 7 bases and the V segment lost 3 bases, leaving 3 bases of the junction unmatched. The CDR3 totals 13 residues. Material: peripheral blood. The source of this sequence is a woman aged 55-75 years with COVID-19, enrolled during active disease. This sequence joins TRBV7-2 and TRBJ2-1, with TRBD1 matching over 7 bases. CDR3 residues: CASSLEQGNEQFF. CDR3 coding DNA: TGTGCCAGCAGCTTGGAACAGGGGAATGAGCAGTTCTTC.